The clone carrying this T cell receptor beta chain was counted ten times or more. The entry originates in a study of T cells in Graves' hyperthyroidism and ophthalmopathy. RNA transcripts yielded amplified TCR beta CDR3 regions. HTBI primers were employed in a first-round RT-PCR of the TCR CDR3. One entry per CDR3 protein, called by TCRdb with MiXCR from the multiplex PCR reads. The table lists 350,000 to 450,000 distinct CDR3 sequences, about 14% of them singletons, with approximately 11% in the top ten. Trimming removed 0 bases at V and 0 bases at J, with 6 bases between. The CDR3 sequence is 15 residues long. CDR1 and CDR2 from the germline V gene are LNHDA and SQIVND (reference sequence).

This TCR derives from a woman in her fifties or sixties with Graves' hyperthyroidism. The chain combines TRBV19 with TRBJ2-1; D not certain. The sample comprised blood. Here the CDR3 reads CASSIDSSSYNEQFF. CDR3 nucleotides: TGTGCCAGTAGTATAGACTCAAGCTCCTACAATGAGCAGTTCTTC.